Listed below are T cell receptor beta chains from one sample, sequenced in a study of shared clonotypes between healthy human individuals. TCRdb's table, derived via immunoSEQ multiplex PCR, lists solely in-frame clones and lacks some. This sample has fewer than 700,000 clones, with around 80% found just once. The sequenced material came from PBMCs. The receptors come from a middle-aged woman in good health. Some clones in this sample may be carry-over from other donors' samples. The CDR3 runs from the conserved cysteine through the conserved F or W. The D gene is left open where the match is weak. Rows give clone size only sometimes, using once, few, many, or a class for an expanded clone.

clone size	CDR3 length	V gene	D gene	J gene	CDR3 protein	CDR3 DNA
NA	13	TRBV29-1	NA	TRBJ1-1	CSGAGTRNTEAFF	TGCAGCGGGGCCGGGACCAGGAACACTGAAGCTTTCTTT
NA	17	TRBV28	TRBD1	TRBJ2-2	CASSLPGQGAYGGELFF	TGTGCCAGCAGTTTGCCCGGACAGGGGGCTTACGGCGGGGAGCTGTTTTTT
NA	14	TRBV19	NA	TRBJ2-3	CASKGVLGPDTQYF	TGTGCCAGTAAGGGGGTTTTGGGACCAGATACGCAGTATTTT
NA	12	TRBV7-9	NA	TRBJ2-2	CASSLGQGELFF	TGTGCCAGCAGCTTAGGGCAGGGGGAGCTGTTTTTT
once	14	TRBV19	NA	TRBJ2-2	CASRTGPWAGELFF	TGTGCCAGTAGAACCGGGCCCTGGGCCGGGGAGCTGTTTTTT
NA	15	TRBV27	TRBD2	TRBJ2-7	CASSSRLAGATEQYF	TGTGCCAGCAGCTCTCGACTAGCGGGAGCAACCGAGCAGTACTTC
NA	15	TRBV9	NA	TRBJ2-3	CASSVELAPPRGQYF	TGTGCCAGCAGCGTAGAACTAGCTCCCCCCCGAGGGCAGTATTTT
NA	14	TRBV27	TRBD2	TRBJ2-1	CASSASWRGRGQFF	TGTGCCAGCAGTGCCTCTTGGCGGGGGAGAGGGCAGTTCTTC
few	11	TRBV30	NA	TRBJ1-2	CAWGYGEGYTF	TGTGCCTGGGGGTACGGGGAAGGCTACACCTTC
NA	15	TRBV18	TRBD1	TRBJ2-2	CASSLSGQSTGELFF	TGTGCCAGCTCACTGTCGGGACAGAGCACCGGGGAGCTGTTTTTT
NA	11	TRBV21-1	NA	TRBJ1-4	CASTGGQGLFF	TGTGCCAGCACGGGGGGGCAGGGGTTGTTTTTT
many	13	TRBV2	NA	TRBJ1-5	CASSPGTELPQHF	TGTGCCAGCAGTCCCGGGACCGAATTGCCCCAGCATTTT
NA	13	TRBV10-2	NA	TRBJ1-2	CASSGSANYGYTF	TGCGCCAGCAGTGGATCAGCTAACTATGGCTACACCTTC
NA	17	TRBV5-1	TRBD1	TRBJ2-4	CASSSSTGTGGIDIQYF	TGCGCCAGCAGCTCGTCAACCGGGACAGGGGGTATAGACATTCAGTACTTC
NA	14	TRBV10-1	NA	TRBJ2-7	CASRRIVQGYEQYF	TGCGCCAGCAGGAGAATAGTCCAGGGATACGAGCAGTACTTC
NA	12	TRBV5-1	NA	TRBJ2-1	CASSLAGNEQFF	TGCGCCAGCAGCTTGGCAGGTAATGAGCAGTTCTTC
NA	14	TRBV6-6	NA	TRBJ2-2	CASSGGINTGELFF	TGTGCCAGCAGCGGAGGGATTAACACCGGGGAGCTGTTTTTT
NA	13	TRBV27	NA	TRBJ2-7	CASTRLGSYEQYF	TGTGCCAGCACTCGTTTGGGATCCTACGAGCAGTACTTC
NA	15	TRBV9	TRBD1	TRBJ1-2	CASSAPPEGAGGYTF	TGTGCCAGCAGCGCCCCCCCCGAGGGGGCCGGCGGCTACACCTTC